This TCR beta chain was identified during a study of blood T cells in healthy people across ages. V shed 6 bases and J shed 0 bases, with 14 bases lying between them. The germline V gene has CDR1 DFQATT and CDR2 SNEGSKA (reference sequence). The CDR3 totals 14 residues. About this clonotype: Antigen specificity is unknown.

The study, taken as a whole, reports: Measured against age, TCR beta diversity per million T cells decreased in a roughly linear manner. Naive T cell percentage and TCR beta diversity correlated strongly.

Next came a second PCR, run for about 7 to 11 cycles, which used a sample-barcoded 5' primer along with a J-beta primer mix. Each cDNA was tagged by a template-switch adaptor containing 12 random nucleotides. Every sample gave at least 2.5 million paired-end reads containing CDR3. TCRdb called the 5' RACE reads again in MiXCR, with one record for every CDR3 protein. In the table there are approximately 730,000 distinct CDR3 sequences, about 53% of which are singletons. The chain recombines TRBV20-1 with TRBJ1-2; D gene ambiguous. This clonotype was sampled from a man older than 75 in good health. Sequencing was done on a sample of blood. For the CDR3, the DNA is TGCAGTGCCCCCCTCGACGGAGCTAACTATGGCTACACCTTC. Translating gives CSAPLDGANYGYTF.